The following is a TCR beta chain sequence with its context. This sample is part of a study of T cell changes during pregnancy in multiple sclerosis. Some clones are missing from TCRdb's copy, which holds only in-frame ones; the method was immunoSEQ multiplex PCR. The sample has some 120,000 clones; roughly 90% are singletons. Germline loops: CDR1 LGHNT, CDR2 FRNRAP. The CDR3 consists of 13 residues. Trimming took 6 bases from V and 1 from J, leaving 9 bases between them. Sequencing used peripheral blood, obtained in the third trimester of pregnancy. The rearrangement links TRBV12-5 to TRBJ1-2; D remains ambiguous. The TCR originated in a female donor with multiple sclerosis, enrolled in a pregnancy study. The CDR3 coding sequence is TGTGCTAGTGGCCCCAGAAATAACTATGGCTACACCTTC. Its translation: CASGPRNNYGYTF.